This TCR beta chain appears in the sequencing data of a study of T cell repertoires in cytomegalovirus infection. Study information: Public TCR beta signatures indicated both CMV infection and matching HLA type.

TCRdb analysed the reads with MiXCR anew, one entry per CDR3 protein. The data hold fewer than 850,000 distinct CDR3 sequences, with about 29% observed a single time. This clonotype appeared once. Its antigen remains unidentified. Study results and caveats: The ex vivo response was dominated by HLA-C-restricted CMV-specific TCR beta clonotypes.

The CDR3 contains 15 residues. The junction had 3 bases not matched to a gene; V was cut back by 3 bases and J by 2 bases. In germline, CDR1 is LGHDT, CDR2 YNNKEL (reference sequence). The sequenced sample was cultured CD8+ T cells from PBMCs, obtained from culture after CMV antigen stimulation. The TCR sequence derives from a human donor in good health (CMV status not recorded). Some clones in this sample may be carry-over from other donors' samples. The rearrangement joins TRBV3-1 to TRBJ2-1, with 8 bases fitting TRBD1. The CDR3 loop is CASSHTGGTYNEQFF. The DNA for the CDR3 is TGTGCCAGCAGCCACACAGGGGGTACCTACAATGAGCAGTTCTTC.